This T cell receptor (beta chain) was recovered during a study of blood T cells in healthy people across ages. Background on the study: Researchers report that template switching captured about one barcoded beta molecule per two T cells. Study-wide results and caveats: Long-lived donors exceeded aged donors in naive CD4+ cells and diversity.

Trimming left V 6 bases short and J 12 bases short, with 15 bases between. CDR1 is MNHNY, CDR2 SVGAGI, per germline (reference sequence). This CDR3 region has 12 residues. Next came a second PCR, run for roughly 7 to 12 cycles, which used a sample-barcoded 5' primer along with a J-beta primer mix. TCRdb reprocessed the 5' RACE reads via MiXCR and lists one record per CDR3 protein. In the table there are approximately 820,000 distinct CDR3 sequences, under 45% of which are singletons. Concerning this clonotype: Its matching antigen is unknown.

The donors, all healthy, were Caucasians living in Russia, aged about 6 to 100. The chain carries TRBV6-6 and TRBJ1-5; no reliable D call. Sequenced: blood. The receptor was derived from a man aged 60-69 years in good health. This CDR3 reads CASSPDERVQHF. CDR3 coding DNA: TGTGCCAGCAGCCCCGATGAGAGAGTCCAGCATTTT.